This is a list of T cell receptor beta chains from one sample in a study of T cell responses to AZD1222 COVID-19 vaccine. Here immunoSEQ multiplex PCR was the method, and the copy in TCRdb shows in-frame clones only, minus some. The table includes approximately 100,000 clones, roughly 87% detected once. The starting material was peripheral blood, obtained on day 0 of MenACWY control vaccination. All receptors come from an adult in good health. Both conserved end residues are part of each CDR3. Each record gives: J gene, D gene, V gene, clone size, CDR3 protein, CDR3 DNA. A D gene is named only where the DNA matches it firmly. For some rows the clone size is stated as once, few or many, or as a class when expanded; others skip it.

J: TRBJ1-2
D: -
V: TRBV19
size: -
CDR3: CASSRSYYGYTF
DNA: TGTGCCAGTAGTCGCAGCTACTATGGCTACACCTTC

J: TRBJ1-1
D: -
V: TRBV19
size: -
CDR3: CASSIMRGRNTEAFF
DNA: TGTGCCAGTAGTATTATGCGGGGGAGGAACACTGAAGCTTTCTTT

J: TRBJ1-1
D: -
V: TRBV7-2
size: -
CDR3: CASSRISSTEAFF
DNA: TGTGCCAGCAGCCGAATTTCTAGCACTGAAGCTTTCTTT

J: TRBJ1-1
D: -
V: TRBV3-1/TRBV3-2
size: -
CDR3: CASSSIILNTEAFF
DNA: TGTGCCAGCAGTTCTATTATTTTGAACACTGAAGCTTTCTTT

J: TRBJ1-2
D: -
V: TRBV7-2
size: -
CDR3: CASSLGVRGYTF
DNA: TGTGCCAGCAGCTTAGGGGTTCGGGGCTACACCTTC

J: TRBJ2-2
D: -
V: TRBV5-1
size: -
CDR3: CASSLELSRGAGELFF
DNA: TGCGCCAGCAGCTTGGAGTTATCGAGGGGAGCCGGGGAGCTGTTTTTT

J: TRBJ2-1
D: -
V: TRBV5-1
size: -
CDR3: CASRVTGTLGLASYFTAYNEQFF
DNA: TGCGCCAGCAGGGTAACCGGGACACTAGGCCTTGCTAGCTACTTTACTGCCTACAATGAGCAGTTCTTC

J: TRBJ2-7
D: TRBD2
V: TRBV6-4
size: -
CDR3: CASSVVGGREYEQYF
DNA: TGTGCCAGCAGCGTCGTTGGCGGGAGGGAATACGAGCAGTACTTC

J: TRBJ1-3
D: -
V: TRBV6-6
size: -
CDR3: CASSYSGLSGNTIYF
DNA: TGTGCCAGCAGTTACTCCGGTCTCTCTGGAAACACCATATATTTT

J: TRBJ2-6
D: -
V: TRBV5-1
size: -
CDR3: CASSLGRLTGANVLTF
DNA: TGCGCCAGCAGCTTGGGACGGTTGACTGGGGCCAACGTCCTGACTTTC

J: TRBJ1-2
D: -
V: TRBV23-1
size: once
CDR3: CASSQCPGDYGYTF
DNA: TGCGCCAGCAGTCAATGTCCAGGGGACTATGGCTACACCTTC